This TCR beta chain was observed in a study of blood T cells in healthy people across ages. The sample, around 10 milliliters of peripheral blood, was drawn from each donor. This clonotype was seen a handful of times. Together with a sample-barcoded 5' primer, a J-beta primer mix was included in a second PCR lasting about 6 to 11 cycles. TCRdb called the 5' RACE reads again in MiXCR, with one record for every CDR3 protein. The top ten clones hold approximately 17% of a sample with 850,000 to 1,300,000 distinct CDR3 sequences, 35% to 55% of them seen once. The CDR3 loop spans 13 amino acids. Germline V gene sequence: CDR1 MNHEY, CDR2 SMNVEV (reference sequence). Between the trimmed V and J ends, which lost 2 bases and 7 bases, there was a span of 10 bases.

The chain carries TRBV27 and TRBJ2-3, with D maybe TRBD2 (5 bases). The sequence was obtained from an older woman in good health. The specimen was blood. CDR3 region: CASSLGPGYTQYF. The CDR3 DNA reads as TGTGCCAGCAGTTTAGGGCCGGGATATACGCAGTATTTT.